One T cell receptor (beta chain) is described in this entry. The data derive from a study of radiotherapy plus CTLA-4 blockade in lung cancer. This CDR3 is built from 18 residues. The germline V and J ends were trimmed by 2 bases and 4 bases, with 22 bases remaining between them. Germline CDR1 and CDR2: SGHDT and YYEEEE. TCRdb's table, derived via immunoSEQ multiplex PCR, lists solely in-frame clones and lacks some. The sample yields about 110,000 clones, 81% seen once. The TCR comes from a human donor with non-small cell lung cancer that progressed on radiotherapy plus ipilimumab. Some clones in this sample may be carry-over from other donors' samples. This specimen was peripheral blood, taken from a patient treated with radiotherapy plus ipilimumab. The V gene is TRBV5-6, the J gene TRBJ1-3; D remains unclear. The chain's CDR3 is CASSFLQPGWVEGNTIYF. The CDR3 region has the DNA TGTGCCAGCAGCTTCTTGCAGCCGGGTTGGGTTGAAGGAAACACCATATATTTT.